A selection of T cell receptor beta chains follows, all from one sample in a study of T cell changes during pregnancy in multiple sclerosis. Here immunoSEQ multiplex PCR was the method, and the copy in TCRdb shows in-frame clones only, minus some. The data contain more than 35,000 clones, approximately 90% of them seen just once; the ten biggest clones take up roughly 5.5%. Source: CD8+ T cells from peripheral blood mononuclear cells, taken after pregnancy. Receptor source: a female donor in good health, enrolled as a control in a pregnancy study. CDR3s include the opening cysteine and the closing phenylalanine or tryptophan. The D gene is left open where the match is weak. Clone size is stated in some rows and not others, as once, few, many or a class when expanded.

>-|TRBV4-1|TRBJ2-5|15|-
CASSQMLGGAETQYF
TGCGCCAGCAGCCAAATGCTAGGGGGGGCAGAGACCCAGTACTTC
>-|TRBV5-6|TRBJ1-6|15|-
CASSLATAWPSPLHF
TGTGCCAGCAGCTTGGCGACAGCTTGGCCTTCACCCCTCCACTTT
>TRBD2|TRBV6-4|TRBJ2-3|15|-
CASKGTSGDADTQYF
TGTGCCAGCAAAGGGACTAGCGGGGATGCAGATACGCAGTATTTT
>TRBD1|TRBV27|TRBJ2-5|16|-
CASSFGGDRGGETQYF
TGTGCCAGCAGTTTTGGTGGGGACAGGGGTGGGGAGACCCAGTACTTC
>-|TRBV2|TRBJ1-5|14|-
CASSGGGSNQPQHF
TGTGCCAGCAGTGGGGGGGGGAGCAATCAGCCCCAGCATTTT
>TRBD2|TRBV27|TRBJ2-3|16|once
CASSFSKRGQLDTQYF
TGTGCCAGCAGTTTCTCTAAGCGGGGGCAGTTGGATACGCAGTATTTT
>TRBD1|TRBV5-4|TRBJ2-7|16|-
CASSLYNPPGGYEQYF
TGTGCCAGCAGCTTGTATAATCCTCCAGGGGGCTACGAGCAGTACTTC
>-|TRBV16|TRBJ1-4|15|-
CASSPLRTQEEKLFF
TGTGCCAGCAGCCCACTGCGGACTCAGGAAGAAAAACTGTTTTTT
>-|TRBV11-2|TRBJ1-1|12|-
CASSRGKTEAFF
TGTGCCAGCAGCCGGGGTAAAACTGAAGCTTTCTTT
>TRBD1|TRBV9|TRBJ2-7|15|-
CASSTSDGTGLEQYF
TGTGCCAGCAGCACCTCCGACGGGACAGGCTTGGAGCAGTACTTC
>-|TRBV7-3|TRBJ2-3|13|-
CASSFISGDTQYF
TGTGCCAGCAGCTTCATCTCGGGAGATACGCAGTATTTT
>-|TRBV4-3|TRBJ2-3|16|few
CASSQDGLGSRGTQYF
TGCGCCAGCAGCCAAGATGGTCTAGGGAGTCGAGGTACGCAGTATTTT
>TRBD1|TRBV4-1|TRBJ2-7|16|-
CASSQDGPGGSYEQYF
TGCGCCAGCAGCCAAGATGGGCCAGGGGGCTCCTACGAGCAGTACTTC
>TRBD1|TRBV9|TRBJ1-5|14|-
CASSVGDSNQPQHF
TGTGCCAGCAGCGTCGGGGACAGTAATCAGCCCCAGCATTTT